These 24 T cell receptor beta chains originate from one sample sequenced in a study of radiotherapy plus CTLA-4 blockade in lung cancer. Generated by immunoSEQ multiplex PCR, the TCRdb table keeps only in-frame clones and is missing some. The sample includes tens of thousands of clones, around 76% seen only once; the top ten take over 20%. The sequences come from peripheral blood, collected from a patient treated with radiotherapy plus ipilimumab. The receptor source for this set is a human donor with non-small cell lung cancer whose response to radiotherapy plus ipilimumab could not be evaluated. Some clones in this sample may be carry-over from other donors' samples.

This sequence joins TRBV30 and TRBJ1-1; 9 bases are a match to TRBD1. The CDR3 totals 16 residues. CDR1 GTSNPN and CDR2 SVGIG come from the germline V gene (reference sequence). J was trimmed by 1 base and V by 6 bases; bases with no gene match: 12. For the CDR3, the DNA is TGTGCCTGCCGCTTACAGGGGGCGCCGGGGAACACTGAAGCTTTCTTT. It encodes CACRLQGAPGNTEAFF.

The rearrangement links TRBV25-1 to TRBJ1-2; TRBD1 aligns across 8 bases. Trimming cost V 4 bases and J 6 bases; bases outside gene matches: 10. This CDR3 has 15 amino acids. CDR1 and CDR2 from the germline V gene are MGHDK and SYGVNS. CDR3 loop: CASSGGQGILHGYTF. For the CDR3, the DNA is TGTGCCAGCAGTGGAGGACAGGGAATATTGCATGGCTACACCTTC.

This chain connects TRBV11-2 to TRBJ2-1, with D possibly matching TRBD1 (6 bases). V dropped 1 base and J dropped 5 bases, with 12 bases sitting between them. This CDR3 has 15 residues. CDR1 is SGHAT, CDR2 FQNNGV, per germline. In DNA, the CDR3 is TGTGCCAGCAGCTTAGGCACAGGGACCCACAATGAGCAGTTCTTC. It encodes CASSLGTGTHNEQFF.

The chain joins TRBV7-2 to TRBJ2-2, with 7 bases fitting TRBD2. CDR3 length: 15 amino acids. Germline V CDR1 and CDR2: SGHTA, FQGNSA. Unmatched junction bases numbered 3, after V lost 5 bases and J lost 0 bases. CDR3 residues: CASSPGRANTGELFF. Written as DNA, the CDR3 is TGTGCCAGCAGCCCGGGGAGGGCGAACACCGGGGAGCTGTTTTTT.

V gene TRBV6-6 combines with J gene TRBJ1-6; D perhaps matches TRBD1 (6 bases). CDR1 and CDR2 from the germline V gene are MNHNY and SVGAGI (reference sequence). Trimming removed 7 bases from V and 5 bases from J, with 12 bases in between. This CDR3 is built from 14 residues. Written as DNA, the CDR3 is TGTGCCAGCAAAACAGGGTCCCATAATTCACCCCTCCACTTT. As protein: CASKTGSHNSPLHF.

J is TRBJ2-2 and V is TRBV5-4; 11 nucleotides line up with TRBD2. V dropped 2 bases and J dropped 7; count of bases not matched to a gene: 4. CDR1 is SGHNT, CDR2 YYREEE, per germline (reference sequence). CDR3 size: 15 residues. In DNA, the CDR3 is TGTGCCAGCAGCTTTGGGACTAGCGGAAACGGGGAGCTGTTTTTT. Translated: CASSFGTSGNGELFF.

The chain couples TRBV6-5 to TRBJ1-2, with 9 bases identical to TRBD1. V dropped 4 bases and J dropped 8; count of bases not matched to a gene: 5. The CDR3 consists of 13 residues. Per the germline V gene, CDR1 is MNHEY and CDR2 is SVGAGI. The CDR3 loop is CASSLQGAGGYTF. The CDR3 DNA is TGTGCCAGCAGTTTACAGGGGGCCGGCGGCTACACCTTC.

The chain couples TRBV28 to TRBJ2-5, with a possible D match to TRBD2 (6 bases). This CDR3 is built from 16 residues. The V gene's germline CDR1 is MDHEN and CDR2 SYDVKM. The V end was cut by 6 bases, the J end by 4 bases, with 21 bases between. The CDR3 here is CASSPSGTLGGETQYF. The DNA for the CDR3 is TGTGCCAGCAGCCCAAGTGGCACTCTGGGAGGAGAGACCCAGTACTTC.

Here the CDR3 reads CASSQGGGGSYEQYF. The CDR3 DNA reads as TGTGCCAGCAGCCAAGGGGGAGGGGGCTCCTACGAGCAGTACTTC. The chain combines TRBV14 with TRBJ2-7; tentative D call: TRBD2 (7 bases). CDR3 size: 15 residues. Germline loops: CDR1 SGHDN, CDR2 FVKESK. Trimming shortened V by 1 base and J by 0 bases, and 10 bases separated the two germline ends. The entire variable domain, with the rest obtained from reference TRBV14 and TRBJ2-7, is as follows: EAGVTQFPSHSVIEKGQTVTLRCDPISGHDNLYWYRRVMGKEIKFLLHFVKESKQDESGMPNNRFLAERTGGTYSTLKVQPAELEDSGVYFCASSQGGGGSYEQYFGPGTRLTVT.

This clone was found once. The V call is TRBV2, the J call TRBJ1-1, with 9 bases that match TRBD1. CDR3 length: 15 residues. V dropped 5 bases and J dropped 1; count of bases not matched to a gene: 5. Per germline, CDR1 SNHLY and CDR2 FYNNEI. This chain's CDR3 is CASSSDRGRNTEAFF. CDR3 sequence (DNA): TGTGCCAGCAGTAGCGACAGGGGGAGGAACACTGAAGCTTTCTTT.

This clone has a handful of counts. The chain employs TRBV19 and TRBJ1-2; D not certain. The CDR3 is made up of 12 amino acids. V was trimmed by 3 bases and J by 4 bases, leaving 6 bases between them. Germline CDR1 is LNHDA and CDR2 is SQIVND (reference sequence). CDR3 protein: CASSITVYGYTF. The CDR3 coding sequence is TGTGCCAGTAGTATCACAGTCTATGGCTACACCTTC. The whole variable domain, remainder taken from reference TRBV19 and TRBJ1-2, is DGGITQSPKYLFRKEGQNVTLSCEQNLNHDAMYWYRQDPGQGLRLIYYSQIVNDFQKGDIAEGYSVSREKKESFPLTVTSAQKNPTAFYLCASSITVYGYTFGSGTRLTVV.

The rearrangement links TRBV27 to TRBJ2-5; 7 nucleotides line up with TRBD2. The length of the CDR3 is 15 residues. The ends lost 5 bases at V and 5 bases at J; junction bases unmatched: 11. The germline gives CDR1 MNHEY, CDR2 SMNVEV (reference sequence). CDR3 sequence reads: CASSPRLAVVETQYF. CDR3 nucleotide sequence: TGTGCCAGCAGTCCCCGACTAGCAGTCGTTGAGACCCAGTACTTC.

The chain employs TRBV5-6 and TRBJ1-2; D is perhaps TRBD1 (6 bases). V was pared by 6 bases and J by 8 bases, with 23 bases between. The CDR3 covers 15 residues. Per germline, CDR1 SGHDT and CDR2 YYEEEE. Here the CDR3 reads CASTYRTVRPEGYTF. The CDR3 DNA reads TGTGCCAGCACCTACAGGACAGTCCGCCCGGAAGGCTACACCTTC.

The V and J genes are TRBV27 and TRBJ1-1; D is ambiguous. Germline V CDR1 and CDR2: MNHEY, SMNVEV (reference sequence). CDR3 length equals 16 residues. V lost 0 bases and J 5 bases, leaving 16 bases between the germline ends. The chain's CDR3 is CASSLSTPRVLTEAFF. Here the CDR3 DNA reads TGTGCCAGCAGTTTATCCACCCCGAGGGTTTTGACTGAAGCTTTCTTT.

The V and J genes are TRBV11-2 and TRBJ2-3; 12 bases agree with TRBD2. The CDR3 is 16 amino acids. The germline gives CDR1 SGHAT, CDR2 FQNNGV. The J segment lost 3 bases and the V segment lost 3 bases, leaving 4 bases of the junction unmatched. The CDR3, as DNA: TGTGCCAGCAGCTTGCACGGACTAGCGGGGACAGATACGCAGTATTTT. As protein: CASSLHGLAGTDTQYF.

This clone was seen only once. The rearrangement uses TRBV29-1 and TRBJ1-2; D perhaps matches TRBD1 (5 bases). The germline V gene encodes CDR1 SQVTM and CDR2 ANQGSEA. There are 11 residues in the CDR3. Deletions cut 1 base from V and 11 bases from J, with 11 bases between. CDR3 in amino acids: CSVEAGRAYTF. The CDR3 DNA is TGCAGCGTTGAAGCAGGCAGGGCATACACCTTC. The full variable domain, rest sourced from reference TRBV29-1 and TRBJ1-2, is SAVISQKPSRDICQRGTSLTIQCQVDSQVTMMFWYRQQPGQSLTLIATANQGSEATYESGFVIDKFPISRPNLTFSTLTVSNMSPEDSSIYLCSVEAGRAYTFGSGTRLTVV.

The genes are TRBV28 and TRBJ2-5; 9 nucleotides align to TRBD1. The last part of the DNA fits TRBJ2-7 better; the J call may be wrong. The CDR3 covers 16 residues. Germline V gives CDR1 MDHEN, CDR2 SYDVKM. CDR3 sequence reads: CASSSSYRGLPSEQYF. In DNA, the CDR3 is TGTGCCAGCAGTTCGTCTTACAGGGGGCTCCCATCCGAGCAGTACTTC.

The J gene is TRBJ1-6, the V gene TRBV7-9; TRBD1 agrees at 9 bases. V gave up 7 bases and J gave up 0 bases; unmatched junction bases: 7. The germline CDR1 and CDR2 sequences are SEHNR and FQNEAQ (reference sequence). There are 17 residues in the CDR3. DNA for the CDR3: TGTGCCAGCATCCGGGACAGGGCGAGCTCCTATAATTCACCCCTCCACTTT. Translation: CASIRDRASSYNSPLHF.

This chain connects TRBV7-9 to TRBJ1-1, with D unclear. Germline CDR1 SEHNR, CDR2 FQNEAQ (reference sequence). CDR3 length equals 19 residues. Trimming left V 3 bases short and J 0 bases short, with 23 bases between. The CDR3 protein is CASSFSLGRAQLMNTEAFF. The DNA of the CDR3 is TGTGCCAGCAGCTTCTCCCTCGGGAGGGCACAGCTTATGAACACTGAAGCTTTCTTT.

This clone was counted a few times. Written as DNA, the CDR3 is TGTGCCAGCAGTTTCTATAGCGGGGAGGCGTACGAGCAGTACTTC. It codes for CASSFYSGEAYEQYF. V is TRBV28 and J is TRBJ2-7; the match to TRBD2 covers 8 bases. The CDR3 extends over 15 amino acids. The V segment lost 3 bases and the J segment 4 bases; nucleotides outside the gene matches: 8. The germline CDR1 and CDR2 sequences are MDHEN and SYDVKM.

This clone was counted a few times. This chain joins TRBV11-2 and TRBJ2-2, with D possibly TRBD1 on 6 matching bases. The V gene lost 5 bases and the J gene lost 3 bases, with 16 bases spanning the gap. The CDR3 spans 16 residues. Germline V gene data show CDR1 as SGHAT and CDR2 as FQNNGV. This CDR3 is CASSPRRTGHTGELFF. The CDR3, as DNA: TGTGCCAGCAGCCCGAGACGTACAGGGCACACCGGGGAGCTGTTTTTT.

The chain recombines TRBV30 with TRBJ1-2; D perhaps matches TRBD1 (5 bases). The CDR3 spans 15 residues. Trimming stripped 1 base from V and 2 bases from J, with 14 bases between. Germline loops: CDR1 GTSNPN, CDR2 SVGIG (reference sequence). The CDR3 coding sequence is TGTGCCTGGAGTGAGGGACTCTTTCTCAACTATGGCTACACCTTC. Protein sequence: CAWSEGLFLNYGYTF. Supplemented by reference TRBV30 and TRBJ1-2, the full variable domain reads SQTIHQWPATLVQPVGSPLSLECTVEGTSNPNLYWYRQAAGRGLQLLFYSVGIGQISSEVPQNLSASRPQDRQFILSSKKLLLSDSGFYLCAWSEGLFLNYGYTFGSGTRLTVV.

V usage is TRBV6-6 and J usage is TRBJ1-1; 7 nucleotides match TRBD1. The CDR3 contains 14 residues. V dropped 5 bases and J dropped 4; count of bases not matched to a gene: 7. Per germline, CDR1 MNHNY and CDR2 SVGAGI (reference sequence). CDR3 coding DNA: TGTGCCAGCAGTAGAAAACAGGGGACCACTGAAGCTTTCTTT. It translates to CASSRKQGTTEAFF.

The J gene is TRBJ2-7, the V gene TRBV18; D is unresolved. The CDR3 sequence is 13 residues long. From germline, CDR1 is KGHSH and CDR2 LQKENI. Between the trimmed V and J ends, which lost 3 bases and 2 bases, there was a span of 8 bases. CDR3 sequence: CASSPGQPYEQYF. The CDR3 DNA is TGTGCCAGCTCACCGGGCCAACCCTACGAGCAGTACTTC. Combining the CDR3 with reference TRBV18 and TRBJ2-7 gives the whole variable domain NAGVMQNPRHLVRRRGQEARLRCSPMKGHSHVYWYRQLPEEGLKFMVYLQKENIIDESGMPKERFSAEFPKEGPSILRIQQVVRGDSAAYFCASSPGQPYEQYFGPGTRLTVT.